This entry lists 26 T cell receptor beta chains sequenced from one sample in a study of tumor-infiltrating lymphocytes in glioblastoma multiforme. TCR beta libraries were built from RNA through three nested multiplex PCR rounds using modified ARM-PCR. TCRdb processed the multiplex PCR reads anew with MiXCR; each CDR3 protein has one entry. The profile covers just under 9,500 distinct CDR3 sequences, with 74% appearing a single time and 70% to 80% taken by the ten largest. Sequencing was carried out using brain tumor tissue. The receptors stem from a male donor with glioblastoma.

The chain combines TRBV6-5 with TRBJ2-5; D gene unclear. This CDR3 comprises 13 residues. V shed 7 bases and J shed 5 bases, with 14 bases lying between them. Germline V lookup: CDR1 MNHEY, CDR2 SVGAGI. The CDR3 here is CASMRSPGETQYF. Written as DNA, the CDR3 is TGTGCCAGCATGCGCTCCCCCGGGGAGACCCAGTACTTC.

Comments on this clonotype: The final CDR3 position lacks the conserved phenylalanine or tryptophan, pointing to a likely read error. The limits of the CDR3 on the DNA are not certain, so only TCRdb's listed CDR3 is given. The CDR3: CAISEGNKQLI. The chain is built from TRBV10-3 and TRBJ2-1. Germline lookup yields CDR1 ENHRY and CDR2 SYGVKD. The CDR3 is 11 amino acids in total, end residues counted.

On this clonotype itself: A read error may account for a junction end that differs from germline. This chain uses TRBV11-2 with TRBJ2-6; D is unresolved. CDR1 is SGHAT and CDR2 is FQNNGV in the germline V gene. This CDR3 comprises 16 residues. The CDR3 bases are TGTGCCAGCAGCTCTAGGGCCCACTCTGAGGCCAACATCCTGACTTTC. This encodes CASSSRAHSEANILTF.

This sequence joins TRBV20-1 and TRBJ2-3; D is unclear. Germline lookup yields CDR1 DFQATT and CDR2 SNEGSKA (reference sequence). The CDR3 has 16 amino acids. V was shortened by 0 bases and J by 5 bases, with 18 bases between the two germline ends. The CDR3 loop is CSARDLASPAVDTQYF. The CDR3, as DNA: TGCAGTGCTAGAGATCTGGCTAGTCCTGCCGTAGATACGCAGTATTTT.

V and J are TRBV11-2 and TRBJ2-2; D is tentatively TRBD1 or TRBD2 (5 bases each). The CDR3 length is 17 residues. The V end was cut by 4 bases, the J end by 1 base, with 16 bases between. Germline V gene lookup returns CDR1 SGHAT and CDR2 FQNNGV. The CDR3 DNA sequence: TGTGCCAGCAGCTCGAGGGTTCAGGGTCAGAACACCGGGGAGCTGTTTTTT. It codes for CASSSRVQGQNTGELFF.

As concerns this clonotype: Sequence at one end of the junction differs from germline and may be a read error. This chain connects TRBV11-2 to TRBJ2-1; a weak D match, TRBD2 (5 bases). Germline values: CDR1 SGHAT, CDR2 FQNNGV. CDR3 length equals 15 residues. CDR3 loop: CTSSLESSMGREQFF. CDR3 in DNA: TGTACCAGCAGCTTAGAGTCTAGCATGGGCCGTGAGCAGTTCTTC.

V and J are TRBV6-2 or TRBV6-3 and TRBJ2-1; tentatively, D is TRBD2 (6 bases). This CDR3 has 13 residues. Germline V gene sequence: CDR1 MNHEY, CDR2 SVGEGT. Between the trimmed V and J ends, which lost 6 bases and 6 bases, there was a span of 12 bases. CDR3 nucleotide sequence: TGTGCCAGCAGACCCGGGGGAGTCAATGAGCAGTTCTTC. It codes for CASRPGGVNEQFF.

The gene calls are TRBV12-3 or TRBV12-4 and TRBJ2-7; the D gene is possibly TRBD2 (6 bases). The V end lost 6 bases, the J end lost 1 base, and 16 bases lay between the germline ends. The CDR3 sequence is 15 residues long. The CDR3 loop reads CASSRGPRESYEQYF. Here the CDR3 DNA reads TGTGCCAGCAGCCGGGGACCTCGGGAGTCCTACGAGCAGTACTTC.

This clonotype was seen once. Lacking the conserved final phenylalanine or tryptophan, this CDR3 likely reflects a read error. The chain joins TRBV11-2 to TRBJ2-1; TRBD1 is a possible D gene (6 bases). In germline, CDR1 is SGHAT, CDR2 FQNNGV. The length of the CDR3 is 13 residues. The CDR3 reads CSGSLDRGNEQFL. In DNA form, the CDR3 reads TGTTCTGGCAGCTTAGATAGGGGGAATGAGCAGTTCTTA.

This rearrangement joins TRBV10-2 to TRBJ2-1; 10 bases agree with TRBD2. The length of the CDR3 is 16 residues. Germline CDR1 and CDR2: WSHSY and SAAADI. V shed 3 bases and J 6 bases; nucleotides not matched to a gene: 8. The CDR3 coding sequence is TGCGCCAGCAGTGACCTCTTCTCTAGCGGGAGCAATGAGCAGTTCTTC. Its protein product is CASSDLFSSGSNEQFF.

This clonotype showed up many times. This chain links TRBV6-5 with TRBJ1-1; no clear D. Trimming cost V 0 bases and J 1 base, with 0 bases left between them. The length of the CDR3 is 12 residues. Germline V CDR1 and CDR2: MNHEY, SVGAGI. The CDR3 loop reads CASSYSNTEAFF. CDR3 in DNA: TGTGCCAGCAGTTACTCGAACACTGAAGCTTTCTTT.

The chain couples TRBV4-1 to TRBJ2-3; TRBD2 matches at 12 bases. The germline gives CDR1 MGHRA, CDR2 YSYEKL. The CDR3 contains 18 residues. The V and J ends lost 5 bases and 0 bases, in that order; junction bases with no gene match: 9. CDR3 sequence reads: CASSSRLAGASSTDTQYF. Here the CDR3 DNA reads TGCGCCAGCAGCTCCCGACTAGCGGGGGCCAGTAGCACAGATACGCAGTATTTT.

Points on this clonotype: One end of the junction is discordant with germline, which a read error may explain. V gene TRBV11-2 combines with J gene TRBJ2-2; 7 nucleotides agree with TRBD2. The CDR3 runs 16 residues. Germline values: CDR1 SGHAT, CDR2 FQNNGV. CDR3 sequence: CASSLRLAENTGEMFF. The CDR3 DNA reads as TGTGCCAGCAGCTTAAGGCTAGCGGAGAACACCGGGGAGATGTTTTTT.

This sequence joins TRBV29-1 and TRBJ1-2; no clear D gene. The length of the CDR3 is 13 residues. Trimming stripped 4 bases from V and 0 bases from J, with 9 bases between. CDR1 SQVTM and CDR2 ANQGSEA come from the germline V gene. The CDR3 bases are TGCAGCGTTGTCCTACCCTCTAACTATGGCTACACCTTC. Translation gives CSVVLPSNYGYTF.

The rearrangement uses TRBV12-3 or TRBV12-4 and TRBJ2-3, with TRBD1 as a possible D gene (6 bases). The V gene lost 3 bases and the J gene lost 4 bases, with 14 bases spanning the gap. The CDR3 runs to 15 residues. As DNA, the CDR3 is TGTGCCAGCAGTTTCCACTCGGCAGGGGCAGATACGCAGTATTTT. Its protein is CASSFHSAGADTQYF.

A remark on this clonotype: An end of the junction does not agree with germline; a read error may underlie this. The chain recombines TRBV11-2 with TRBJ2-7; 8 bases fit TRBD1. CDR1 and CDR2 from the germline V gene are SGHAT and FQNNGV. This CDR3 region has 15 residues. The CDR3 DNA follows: TGTGTCAGCAGCTTAGGCCAGGGGGCGTCCTACGAGCAGTACTTC. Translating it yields CVSSLGQGASYEQYF.

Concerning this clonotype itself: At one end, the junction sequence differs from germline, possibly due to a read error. The chain's CDR3 is CSACRPGLAGGLSSTDTQYF. CDR3 DNA sequence: TGCAGTGCTTGTCGCCCCGGACTAGCGGGAGGGCTGAGTAGCACGGATACGCAGTATTTT. The chain has TRBV20-1 and TRBJ2-3, with 15 bases that match TRBD2. Germline V CDR1 and CDR2: DFQATT, SNEGSKA (reference sequence). CDR3 length equals 20 residues.

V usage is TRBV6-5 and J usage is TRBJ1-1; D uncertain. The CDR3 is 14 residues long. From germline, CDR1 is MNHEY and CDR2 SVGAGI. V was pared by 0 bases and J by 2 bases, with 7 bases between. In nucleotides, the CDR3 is TGTGCCAGCAGTTACTCGAACGGCAACACTGAAGCTTTCTTT. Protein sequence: CASSYSNGNTEAFF.

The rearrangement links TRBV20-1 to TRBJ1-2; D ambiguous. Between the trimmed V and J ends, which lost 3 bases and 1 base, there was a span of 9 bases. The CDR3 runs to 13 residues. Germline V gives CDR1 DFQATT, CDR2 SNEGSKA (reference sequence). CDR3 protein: CSARYSVNYGYTF. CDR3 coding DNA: TGCAGTGCTAGGTACAGTGTTAACTATGGCTACACCTTC.

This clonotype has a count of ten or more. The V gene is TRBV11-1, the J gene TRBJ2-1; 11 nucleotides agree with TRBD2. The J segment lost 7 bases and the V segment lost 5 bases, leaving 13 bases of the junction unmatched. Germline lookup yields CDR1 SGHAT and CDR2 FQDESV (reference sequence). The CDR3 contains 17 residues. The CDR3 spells CASSQLLPSGRSNEQFF. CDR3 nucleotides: TGTGCCAGCAGCCAATTACTACCTAGCGGGAGGTCGAATGAGCAGTTCTTC.

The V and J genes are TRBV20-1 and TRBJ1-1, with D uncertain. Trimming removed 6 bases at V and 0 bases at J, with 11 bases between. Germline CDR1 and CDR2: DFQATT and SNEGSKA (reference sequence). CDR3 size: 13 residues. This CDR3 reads CSAAGSMNTEAFF. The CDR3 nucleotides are TGCAGTGCGGCTGGATCTATGAACACTGAAGCTTTCTTT.

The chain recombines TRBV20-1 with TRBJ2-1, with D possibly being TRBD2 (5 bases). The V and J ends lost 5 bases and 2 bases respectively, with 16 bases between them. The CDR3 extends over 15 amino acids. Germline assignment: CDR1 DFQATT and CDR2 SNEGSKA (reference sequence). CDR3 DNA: TGCAGTGCTCCGCCGGGGTGGGCAACCTACAATGAGCAGTTCTTC. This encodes CSAPPGWATYNEQFF.

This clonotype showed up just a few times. In nucleotides, the CDR3 is TGCAGTGCTGGTCCTAGCGGGAAGACCGGGGGGGAGACCCAGTACTTC. This gives the protein CSAGPSGKTGGETQYF. The chain recombines TRBV20-1 with TRBJ2-5; 9 bases agree with TRBD2. J lost 5 bases, V lost 5 bases, and 15 bases had no gene match. Germline lookup yields CDR1 DFQATT and CDR2 SNEGSKA (reference sequence). This CDR3 comprises 16 residues.

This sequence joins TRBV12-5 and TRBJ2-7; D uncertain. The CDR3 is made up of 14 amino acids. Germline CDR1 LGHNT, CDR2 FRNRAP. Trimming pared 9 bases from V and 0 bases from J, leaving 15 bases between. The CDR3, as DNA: TGTGCTAGCCGAACGCGAGAAAGCTCCTACGAGCAGTACTTC. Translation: CASRTRESSYEQYF.

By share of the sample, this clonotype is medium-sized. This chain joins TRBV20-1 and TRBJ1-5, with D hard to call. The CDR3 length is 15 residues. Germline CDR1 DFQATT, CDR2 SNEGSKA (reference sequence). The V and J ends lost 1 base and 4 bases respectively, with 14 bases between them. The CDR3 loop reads CSARASGSLNQPQHF. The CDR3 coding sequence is TGCAGTGCTAGAGCCTCCGGGTCCCTTAATCAGCCCCAGCATTTT.

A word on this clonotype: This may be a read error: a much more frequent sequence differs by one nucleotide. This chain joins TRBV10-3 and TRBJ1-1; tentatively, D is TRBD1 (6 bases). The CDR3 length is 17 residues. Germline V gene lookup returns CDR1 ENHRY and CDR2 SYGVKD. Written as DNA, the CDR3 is TGTGCCATCAGTGAGCCTCGACAGGCCGATATGAACATTGAAGCTTTCTTT. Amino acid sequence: CAISEPRQADMNIEAFF.